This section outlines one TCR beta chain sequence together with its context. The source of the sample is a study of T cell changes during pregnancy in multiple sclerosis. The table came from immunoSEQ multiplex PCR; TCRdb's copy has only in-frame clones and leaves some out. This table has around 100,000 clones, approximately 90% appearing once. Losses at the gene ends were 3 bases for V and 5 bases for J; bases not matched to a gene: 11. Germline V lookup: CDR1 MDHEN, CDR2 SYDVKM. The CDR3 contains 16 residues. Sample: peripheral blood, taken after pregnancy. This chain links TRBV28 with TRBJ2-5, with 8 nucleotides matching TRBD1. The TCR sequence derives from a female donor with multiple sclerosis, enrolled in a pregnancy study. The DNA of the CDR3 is TGTGCCAGCAGTTTGCGGTGGACGGACAGGGTGGAGACCCAGTACTTC. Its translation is CASSLRWTDRVETQYF.